Sequencing of this T cell receptor beta chain was carried out in a study of molecular identifiers for immune sequencing clone quantification. The CDR3 loop spans 12 amino acids. Trimming took off 4 bases at V and 5 bases at J, with 6 bases between the two ends. Germline CDR1 reads SGHNT; CDR2 reads YYREEE (reference sequence). This clonotype was recorded many times. Its antigen is unknown. As previously described, bulk TCR libraries were made using listed TCR primers. One entry per CDR3 protein, called by TCRdb with MiXCR from the PCR reads. The sample lists about 320,000 distinct CDR3 sequences; roughly 24% were seen once. The study, taken as a whole, reports: The study found clones above 20 RNA copies held over 98% of effector molecules and under 1% in naive cells. Spiked Jurkat TCR RNA equivalent to one cell was reportedly detectable in one million naive cells.

This clonotype was sampled from a human donor in good health. Some libraries in this study had Jurkat cell RNA spiked in. The genes are TRBV5-4 and TRBJ2-2; D is perhaps TRBD1 (5 bases). Source material: naive CD8+ T cells from blood, with Jurkat cell RNA spiked in. Subset given: FACS-sorted CD8+CD4-CCR7+CD45RA+ naive T cells. The CDR3 sequence is CASSAGTGELFF. CDR3 sequence (DNA): TGTGCCAGCAGCGCAGGGACCGGGGAGCTGTTTTTT.